This TCR beta chain was observed in a study of blood T cell repertoires in COVID-19. Sequencing used immunoSEQ multiplex PCR; TCRdb keeps in-frame clones, though not all of them. This table holds hundreds of thousands of clones, 85% found once. The CDR3 runs 15 residues. Germline V gene data show CDR1 as LNHNV and CDR2 as YYDKDF (reference sequence). Trimming cost V 1 base and J 7 bases, with 14 bases left between them. This clone was seen just once. This receptor was obtained from a woman between 45 and 60 years old who had recovered from COVID-19. The sample taken for sequencing was PBMCs or T cells enriched from blood (not recorded which). V usage is TRBV15 and J usage is TRBJ2-1; a possible D gene is TRBD2 (6 bases). As DNA, the CDR3 is TGTGCCACCAGCAGAGGGACCCCGGGAGCGAATGAGCAGTTCTTC. It codes for CATSRGTPGANEQFF.